This TCR beta chain appears in the sequencing data of a study of blood T cell repertoires in COVID-19. Study in general: Donors in the United States, Italy and Spain gave samples during acute or convalescent COVID-19. Sources were T cells, B-cell-depleted T cells, or PBMCs; the material itself was cDNA or gDNA.

TCRdb's table, derived via immunoSEQ multiplex PCR, lists solely in-frame clones and lacks some. The table includes hundreds of thousands of clones, 80% to 90% detected once. Germline CDR1 SGHTA, CDR2 FQGTGA. V lost 4 bases and J lost 0, with 13 bases in between. This CDR3 is built from 17 residues. Residents of approximately 25 US areas, aged about 18 to 89 years, made up the participants. The specimen was PBMCs or T cells enriched from blood (not recorded which). This sequence was found in a man aged 18 to 35 who had recovered from COVID-19. The chain is built from TRBV7-3 and TRBJ2-6; a possible D gene is TRBD1 (6 bases). DNA of the CDR3: TGTGCCAGCAGCTCCCAGGGGCTTGACTCTGGGGCCAACGTCCTGACTTTC. Amino acid sequence: CASSSQGLDSGANVLTF.